This T cell receptor beta chain emerged from a study of blood T cell repertoires in COVID-19. Study summary: COVID-19 samples, acute and convalescent, were from the United States, Italy and Spain. From T cells, B-cell-depleted T cells, or PBMCs came the material, which was cDNA or gDNA.

The germline V gene encodes CDR1 MNHNY and CDR2 SVGAGI (reference sequence). Trimming left V 0 bases short and J 0 bases short, with 12 bases between. The CDR3 sequence is 16 residues long. Per the study methods: The assay estimated nucleated cells by amplifying reference gene primers. TCRdb's copy holds only in-frame clones and misses some; the assay was immunoSEQ multiplex PCR. That table furnishes V, J and clone size, whereas the DNA furnished D and trimming. This table has about 120,000 clones, roughly 69% appearing once. This clone was detected once. The sequence derives from a woman in her seventies with acute or convalescent COVID-19. This chain uses TRBV6-6 with TRBJ2-7, with unresolved D. The sample consisted of peripheral blood. The CDR3 reads CASSYSRIGHSYEQYF. CDR3 DNA sequence: TGTGCCAGCAGTTACTCGCGTATCGGTCACTCCTACGAGCAGTACTTC.